The TCR beta chain under discussion was sequenced for a study of blood T cell repertoires in COVID-19. There are 14 residues in the CDR3. CDR1 SGHRS and CDR2 YFSETQ come from the germline V gene. Trimming left V 3 bases short and J 4 bases short, with 13 bases between. Methods used by the authors: Reference gene primer amplification gave estimated nucleated cell counts. The table came from immunoSEQ multiplex PCR; TCRdb's copy has only in-frame clones and leaves some out. V, J and clone size reflect that table, while D and trimming were determined from the DNA. The sample lists 85,000 or so clones, more than 90% seen once, with 4% to 5.5% in the top ten.

The TCR comes from a human donor with active COVID-19. The donor label of this sample is uncertain. Sequencing was carried out using peripheral blood. This chain links TRBV5-1 with TRBJ2-5; D perhaps matches TRBD2 (5 bases). The CDR3 region is CASSSTRARETQYF. As DNA, the CDR3 is TGCGCCAGCAGCTCTACTAGGGCCCGAGAGACCCAGTACTTC.